The 15 T cell receptor beta chains below were found in one sample sequenced in a study of breast tumors, draining lymph nodes, adjacent tissues. Breast cancer patients provided tissue from their axillary draining lymph nodes. From the multiplex PCR reads, TCRdb called clonotypes with MiXCR, one entry per CDR3 protein. The sample records under 250,000 distinct CDR3 sequences, roughly 32% being singletons. The specimen was axillary lymph node tissue. The receptors stem from a female donor with breast cancer. Some clones in this sample may be carry-over from other donors' samples.

There are many counts of this clonotype. The chain recombines TRBV9 with TRBJ2-3; the match to TRBD2 covers 11 bases. Per germline, CDR1 SGDLS and CDR2 YYNGEE. J was trimmed by 1 base and V by 0 bases; bases with no gene match: 10. The CDR3 has 19 residues. The CDR3 sequence: CASSVAASGRIGGTDTQYF. CDR3 coding DNA: TGTGCCAGCAGCGTAGCGGCTAGCGGGAGGATTGGTGGCACAGATACGCAGTATTTT.

The rearrangement links TRBV15 to TRBJ1-4; the D gene is possibly TRBD1 (6 bases). Between the trimmed V and J ends, which lost 1 base and 8 bases, there was a span of 17 bases. From germline, CDR1 is LNHNV and CDR2 YYDKDF (reference sequence). The CDR3 consists of 16 residues. CDR3 sequence (DNA): TGTGCCACCAGCAGAGGAGCTGGGGCAGGGGTAGAAAAACTGTTTTTT. It encodes CATSRGAGAGVEKLFF. The full variable domain, its missing parts supplied by reference TRBV15 and TRBJ1-4, is DAMVIQNPRYQVTQFGKPVTLSCSQTLNHNVMYWYQQKSSQAPKLLFHYYDKDFNNEADTPDNFQSRRPNTSFCFLDIRSPGLGDTAMYLCATSRGAGAGVEKLFFGSGTQLSVL.

Notes on this clonotype: The junction and the germline gene differ at one end; a read error may be behind it. The CDR3 loop is CASRVSGSSYNKQSF. CDR3 DNA sequence: TGTGCCAGCAGAGTTAGTGGGAGCTCCTACAATAAGCAGTCCTTC. The rearrangement uses TRBV6-2 or TRBV6-3 and TRBJ2-5; TRBD2 might be the D (5 bases). In germline, CDR1 is MNHEY, CDR2 SVGEGT. The CDR3 covers 15 residues.

This clonotype was picked up many times. This sequence joins TRBV7-3 and TRBJ2-1; tentative D call: TRBD2 (5 bases). The length of the CDR3 is 14 residues. The germline gives CDR1 SGHTA, CDR2 FQGTGA. V lost 3 bases to trimming and J lost 6 bases, with 12 bases between them. The CDR3 loop reads CASSFFGGSNEQFF. CDR3 DNA: TGTGCCAGCAGCTTTTTTGGTGGGAGCAATGAGCAGTTCTTC.

About this clonotype: Given the absence of the conserved phenylalanine or tryptophan at the CDR3 end, a read error is likely. The J gene is TRBJ2-5, the V gene TRBV7-9; TRBD2 matches at 8 bases. The germline V gene encodes CDR1 SEHNR and CDR2 FQNEAQ (reference sequence). There are 14 residues in the CDR3. With 5 bases clipped from V and 5 bases from J, the junction kept 7 bases outside the gene matches. CDR3 loop: CASSQGAGVETQYS. The CDR3 DNA sequence: TGTGCCAGCAGCCAAGGAGCGGGAGTTGAGACCCAGTACTCC.

The sample holds a few counts of this clonotype. V is TRBV6-1 and J is TRBJ2-3; 12 nucleotides match TRBD2. In germline, CDR1 is MNHNS, CDR2 SASEGT. This CDR3 spans 14 amino acids. V lost 10 bases and J lost 8; bases outside the gene matches: 10. CDR3 nucleotide sequence: TGTGCCACCCTAGCGGGAGGGGCGGCAGGTACGCAGTATTTT. It translates to CATLAGGAAGTQYF.

This clonotype was recorded many times. This chain connects TRBV18 to TRBJ2-5; D may match TRBD1 or TRBD2 (6 bases each). V shed 3 bases and J shed 4 bases, with 12 bases lying between them. CDR1 and CDR2 from the germline V gene are KGHSH and LQKENI. The CDR3 totals 14 residues. CDR3 loop: CASSPGGASETQYF. In nucleotides, the CDR3 is TGTGCCAGCTCACCCGGGGGCGCTTCAGAGACCCAGTACTTC. The whole variable domain, filled in from reference TRBV18 and TRBJ2-5, reads NAGVMQNPRHLVRRRGQEARLRCSPMKGHSHVYWYRQLPEEGLKFMVYLQKENIIDESGMPKERFSAEFPKEGPSILRIQQVVRGDSAAYFCASSPGGASETQYFGPGTRLLVL.

This clonotype occurred many times. The gene calls are TRBV9 and TRBJ2-3, with 8 bases that match TRBD2. Unmatched junction bases numbered 3, after V lost 3 bases and J lost 0 bases. This CDR3 has 15 amino acids. CDR1 and CDR2 from the germline V gene are SGDLS and YYNGEE. CDR3 sequence: CASSGLAGSTDTQYF. Written as DNA, the CDR3 is TGTGCCAGCAGCGGTTTAGCGGGGAGCACAGATACGCAGTATTTT. The whole variable domain, filled in from reference TRBV9 and TRBJ2-3, reads DSGVTQTPKHLITATGQRVTLRCSPRSGDLSVYWYQQSLDQGLQFLIQYYNGEERAKGNILERFSAQQFPDLHSELNLSSLELGDSALYFCASSGLAGSTDTQYFGPGTRLTVL.

V is TRBV20-1 and J is TRBJ1-5, with 7 nucleotides matching TRBD1. The germline V gene has CDR1 DFQATT and CDR2 SNEGSKA (reference sequence). The CDR3 consists of 16 residues. Trimming at V came to 5 bases and at J to 4 bases, leaving 14 bases not matched to a gene. The CDR3, as DNA: TGCAGTGCTCCTTCGGGCAGGGGGGGGATAAATCAGCCCCAGCATTTT. It encodes CSAPSGRGGINQPQHF.

This clonotype was seen repeatedly, ten times or more. V usage is TRBV5-1 and J usage is TRBJ1-4; TRBD1 is a possible D gene (6 bases). Germline V CDR1 and CDR2: SGHRS, YFSETQ. This CDR3 spans 15 amino acids. Between the trimmed V and J ends, which lost 0 bases and 8 bases, there was a span of 14 bases. The CDR3 is CASSLDGRGEEKLFF. The DNA of the CDR3 is TGCGCCAGCAGCTTGGACGGCAGGGGAGAGGAAAAACTGTTTTTT.

The sample holds many counts of this clonotype. The chain is built from TRBV5-1 and TRBJ2-1; 10 bases line up with TRBD2. J was trimmed by 10 bases and V by 4 bases; bases with no gene match: 8. Germline CDR1 SGHRS, CDR2 YFSETQ. The CDR3 contains 14 residues. The CDR3 spells CASSGAGTSDEQFF. The DNA for the CDR3 is TGCGCCAGCAGCGGAGCCGGGACTAGCGACGAGCAGTTCTTC.

V and J are TRBV24-1 and TRBJ1-6; D gene ambiguous. In germline, CDR1 is KGHDR, CDR2 SFDVKD. The length of the CDR3 is 13 residues. Trimming removed 5 bases at V and 7 bases at J, with 8 bases between. The CDR3 DNA reads as TGTGCCACCAGTGCGGCCGCCAATTCACCCCTCCACTTT. Protein: CATSAAANSPLHF.

About this clonotype itself: The conserved closing phenylalanine or tryptophan is absent in this CDR3, likely reflecting a read error. The chain links TRBV5-6 to TRBJ2-5, with D possibly being TRBD1 or TRBD2 (5 bases each). This CDR3 comprises 14 residues. Germline CDR1 reads SGHDT; CDR2 reads YYEEEE. The CDR3 DNA is TGTGCCAGCAGCTTGTTCGCAGGGACGGAGACTCAGTACTCC. Translating it yields CASSLFAGTETQYS.

The V gene is TRBV2, the J gene TRBJ2-1; D may correspond to TRBD1 or TRBD2 (5 bases each). In germline, CDR1 is SNHLY, CDR2 FYNNEI. The CDR3 has 15 amino acids. Trimming removed 1 base at V and 6 bases at J, with 13 bases between. The CDR3 sequence is CASSEVRAGVNEQFF. In DNA form, the CDR3 reads TGTGCCAGCAGTGAAGTCAGGGCCGGGGTCAATGAGCAGTTCTTC.

The chain uses TRBV2 and TRBJ2-3; D might be TRBD2 (5 bases). Per germline, CDR1 SNHLY and CDR2 FYNNEI. Trimming took 7 bases from V and 1 from J, leaving 21 bases between them. The CDR3 is made up of 17 amino acids. The CDR3 DNA sequence: TGTGCCAGCAAAGTGAACACCGGGGAGCTCCGCACAGATACGCAGTATTTT. Its protein product is CASKVNTGELRTDTQYF. Variable domain in full (rest from reference TRBV2 and TRBJ2-3): EPEVTQTPSHQVTQMGQEVILRCVPISNHLYFYWYRQILGQKVEFLVSFYNNEISEKSEIFDDQFSVERPDGSNFTLKIRSTKLEDSAMYFCASKVNTGELRTDTQYFGPGTRLTVL.